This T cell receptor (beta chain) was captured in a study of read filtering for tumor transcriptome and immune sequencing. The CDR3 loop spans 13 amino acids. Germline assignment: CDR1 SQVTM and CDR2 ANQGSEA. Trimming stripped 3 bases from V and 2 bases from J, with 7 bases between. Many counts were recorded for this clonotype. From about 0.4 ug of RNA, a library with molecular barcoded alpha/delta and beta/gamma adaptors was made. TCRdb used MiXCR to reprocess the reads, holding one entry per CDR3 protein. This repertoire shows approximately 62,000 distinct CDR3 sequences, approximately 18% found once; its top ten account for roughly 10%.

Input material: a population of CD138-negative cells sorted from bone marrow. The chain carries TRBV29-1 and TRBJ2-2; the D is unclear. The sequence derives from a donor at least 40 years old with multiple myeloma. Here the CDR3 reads CSVDSQNTGELFF. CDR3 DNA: TGCAGCGTTGATAGCCAAAACACCGGGGAGCTGTTTTTT.